Listed below are T cell receptor beta chains from one sample, sequenced in a study of radiotherapy plus CTLA-4 blockade in lung cancer. TCRdb's copy holds only in-frame clones and misses some; the assay was immunoSEQ multiplex PCR. This sample yields tens of thousands of clones, of which around 88% are seen a single time; about 2% belongs to the top ten. The specimen comprised peripheral blood, sampled from a patient treated with radiotherapy plus ipilimumab. All receptors derive from a human donor with non-small cell lung cancer who had a partial response to radiotherapy plus ipilimumab. Each CDR3 is given with its conserved first and last residue. Each record gives: clone size, V gene, D gene, J gene, CDR3 protein, CDR3 DNA. A D gene is named only where the DNA matches it firmly. Rows give clone size only sometimes, using once, few, many, or a class for an expanded clone.

NA	TRBV5-6	TRBD1	TRBJ2-1	CASSQDRGNEQFF	TGTGCCAGCAGCCAGGACAGGGGCAATGAGCAGTTCTTC
NA	TRBV7-9	TRBD2	TRBJ2-7	CASSLEGLAGYSYEQYF	TGTGCCAGCAGCTTAGAGGGACTAGCGGGGTACTCCTACGAGCAGTACTTC
NA	TRBV4-2	TRBD2	TRBJ2-7	CASSQELGLAGAFSYEQYF	TGTGCCAGCAGCCAAGAGCTGGGACTAGCGGGAGCCTTTTCCTACGAGCAGTACTTC
NA	TRBV14	TRBD1	TRBJ1-3	CASSYGQGSYSGNTIYF	TGTGCCAGCAGCTACGGACAGGGAAGCTACTCTGGAAACACCATATATTTT
NA	TRBV5-6	NA	TRBJ2-7	CASSLAASTYEQYF	TGTGCCAGCAGCTTGGCAGCGTCAACCTACGAGCAGTACTTC
NA	TRBV29-1	NA	TRBJ2-3	CSVGTVSHTDTQYF	TGCAGCGTTGGGACAGTCTCTCACACAGATACGCAGTATTTT
once	TRBV28	TRBD1	TRBJ1-6	CASSLTQGKLLNSPLHF	TGTGCCAGCAGTTTAACACAGGGGAAACTACTTAATTCACCCCTCCACTTT
NA	TRBV29-1	NA	TRBJ2-5	CSVERVAAYQETQYF	TGCAGCGTTGAAAGGGTAGCGGCATACCAAGAGACCCAGTACTTC
NA	TRBV11-2	NA	TRBJ2-1	CASSLDSGYNEQFF	TGTGCCAGCAGCTTAGATTCCGGGTACAATGAGCAGTTCTTC
NA	TRBV9	NA	TRBJ1-3	CASAAGAGNTIYF	TGTGCCAGTGCCGCGGGGGCTGGAAACACCATATATTTT
NA	TRBV7-3	NA	TRBJ2-1	CASSLSGVYNEQFF	TGTGCCAGCAGCCTCTCCGGAGTATACAATGAGCAGTTCTTC
NA	TRBV4-2	NA	TRBJ1-2	CASSQTGNYGYTF	TGTGCCAGCAGCCAAACGGGTAACTATGGCTACACCTTC
NA	TRBV6-5	NA	TRBJ1-2	CASRTGSLSYTF	TGTGCCAGCAGGACTGGGTCTCTTAGCTACACCTTC
NA	TRBV5-1	TRBD1	TRBJ2-2	CASSQGAGGTGELFF	TGCGCCAGCAGCCAGGGAGCAGGGGGCACCGGGGAGCTGTTTTTT
NA	TRBV5-1	NA	TRBJ2-1	CASSLGLYNEQFF	TGCGCCAGCAGCTTGGGACTCTACAATGAGCAGTTCTTC
once	TRBV9	TRBD2	TRBJ2-1	CASSVELALTNNEQFF	TGTGCCAGCAGCGTAGAACTAGCGTTAACGAACAATGAGCAGTTCTTC
NA	TRBV18	NA	TRBJ2-7	CASSPQEGSPYEQYF	TGTGCCAGCTCACCCCAGGAGGGATCACCCTACGAGCAGTACTTC
NA	TRBV19	TRBD2	TRBJ2-1	CASSAETSPIYNEQFF	TGTGCCAGTAGTGCGGAGACTAGCCCTATATACAATGAGCAGTTCTTC
NA	TRBV25-1	TRBD1	TRBJ1-4	CASSLRQGVNEKLFF	TGTGCCAGCAGCCTTCGACAGGGCGTTAATGAAAAACTGTTTTTT
NA	TRBV18	NA	TRBJ1-4	CASSPLQNPTNEKLFF	TGTGCCAGCTCACCGTTACAGAACCCAACTAATGAAAAACTGTTTTTT
NA	TRBV19	NA	TRBJ1-2	CASSDGSRPRGYGYTF	TGTGCCAGTAGTGATGGCAGTCGCCCCCGGGGGTATGGCTACACCTTC
NA	TRBV28	NA	TRBJ1-2	CASTTPGGGYTF	TGTGCCAGCACTACGCCGGGGGGAGGCTACACCTTC
NA	TRBV19	TRBD1	TRBJ2-4	CASVPTGYKNIQYF	TGTGCCAGTGTCCCGACAGGGTACAAAAACATTCAGTACTTC
NA	TRBV5-5	TRBD1	TRBJ1-2	CASSRTALTGAEGYTF	TGTGCCAGCAGCCGGACCGCTCTTACAGGGGCTGAAGGCTACACCTTC
NA	TRBV5-1	TRBD1	TRBJ2-1	CASSPGQGNNEQFF	TGCGCCAGCAGCCCGGGACAGGGAAACAATGAGCAGTTCTTC
NA	TRBV19	NA	TRBJ2-1	CASSMAGSGYNEQFF	TGTGCCAGTAGTATGGCCGGGAGTGGATACAATGAGCAGTTCTTC
NA	TRBV7-9	NA	TRBJ2-7	CASSSPSSYEQYF	TGTGCCAGCAGCTCCCCGAGCTCCTACGAGCAGTACTTC
NA	TRBV28	NA	TRBJ2-3	CASSDRNTDTQYF	TGTGCCAGCAGCGACAGGAACACAGATACGCAGTATTTT
NA	TRBV28	TRBD2	TRBJ2-3	CASTLFLAGGGTDTQYF	TGTGCCAGCACCCTTTTCCTAGCGGGAGGCGGGACAGATACGCAGTATTTT
NA	TRBV29-1	NA	TRBJ2-1	CSVVGQGFNNEQFF	TGCAGCGTTGTCGGCCAGGGCTTTAACAATGAGCAGTTCTTC
NA	TRBV6-5	NA	TRBJ2-1	CASTSVPPSGFF	TGTGCCAGCACTTCTGTTCCCCCCTCGGGGTTCTTC
NA	TRBV18	TRBD1	TRBJ2-2	CASSPDRAGGELFF	TGTGCCAGCTCACCCGACAGGGCTGGCGGGGAGCTGTTTTTT
NA	TRBV15	TRBD1	TRBJ2-5	CATRVSGGNKETQYF	TGTGCCACCAGGGTTTCAGGGGGTAATAAAGAGACCCAGTACTTC
NA	TRBV7-2	NA	TRBJ2-1	CASSPSGFYNEQFF	TGTGCCAGCAGCCCCTCCGGGTTTTACAATGAGCAGTTCTTC
NA	TRBV19	TRBD1	TRBJ1-2	CASSPTGGIYGYTF	TGTGCCAGTAGTCCGACAGGGGGCATCTATGGCTACACCTTC
NA	TRBV28	TRBD1	TRBJ2-3	CASSYPGQSTDTQYF	TGTGCCAGCAGTTACCCGGGACAGAGCACAGATACGCAGTATTTT
NA	TRBV4-1	TRBD1	TRBJ1-2	CASSQGNRGGYGYTF	TGCGCCAGCAGCCAAGGGAACAGGGGTGGCTATGGCTACACCTTC
NA	TRBV6-5	TRBD1	TRBJ1-4	CASSAGTADEKLFF	TGTGCCAGCAGTGCCGGGACAGCAGATGAAAAACTGTTTTTT
NA	TRBV19	NA	TRBJ1-1	CASRQGPTEAFF	TGTGCCAGTAGGCAGGGGCCCACTGAAGCTTTCTTT
NA	TRBV7-2	TRBD2	TRBJ2-3	CASMLAGGPMLDTQYF	TGTGCCAGCATGCTAGCGGGAGGCCCCATGCTAGATACGCAGTATTTT
NA	TRBV19	NA	TRBJ2-2	CASRAGTLLAGELFF	TGTGCCAGTCGAGCCGGGACTCTTCTCGCCGGGGAGCTGTTTTTT
NA	TRBV20-1	NA	TRBJ2-7	CSARDTYEQYF	TGCAGTGCTCGGGACACCTACGAGCAGTACTTC
NA	TRBV7-9	TRBD1	TRBJ1-2	CASSRTGGFGYGYTF	TGTGCCAGCAGCCGGACAGGGGGCTTTGGCTATGGCTACACCTTC
NA	TRBV6-6	TRBD2	TRBJ2-1	CASSYSIGGSLNEQFF	TGTGCCAGCAGTTACTCGATAGGCGGGAGTTTAAATGAGCAGTTCTTC
once	TRBV7-9	TRBD1	TRBJ1-2	CASSPQTGVLYGYTF	TGTGCCAGCAGCCCCCAAACAGGGGTCCTCTATGGCTACACCTTC
NA	TRBV5-1	NA	TRBJ1-5	CASSLLGLDQPQHF	TGCGCCAGCAGCTTGCTTGGGCTTGACCAGCCCCAGCATTTT
NA	TRBV28	NA	TRBJ1-1	CATSGQTHTEAFF	TGTGCCACCTCCGGACAGACCCACACTGAAGCTTTCTTT
NA	TRBV7-2	NA	TRBJ2-1	CASSLSVDNEQFF	TGTGCCAGCAGCTTGTCAGTGGACAATGAGCAGTTCTTC
NA	TRBV28	NA	TRBJ1-2	CASSSGSGYTF	TGTGCCAGCAGTTCTGGTAGTGGCTACACCTTC